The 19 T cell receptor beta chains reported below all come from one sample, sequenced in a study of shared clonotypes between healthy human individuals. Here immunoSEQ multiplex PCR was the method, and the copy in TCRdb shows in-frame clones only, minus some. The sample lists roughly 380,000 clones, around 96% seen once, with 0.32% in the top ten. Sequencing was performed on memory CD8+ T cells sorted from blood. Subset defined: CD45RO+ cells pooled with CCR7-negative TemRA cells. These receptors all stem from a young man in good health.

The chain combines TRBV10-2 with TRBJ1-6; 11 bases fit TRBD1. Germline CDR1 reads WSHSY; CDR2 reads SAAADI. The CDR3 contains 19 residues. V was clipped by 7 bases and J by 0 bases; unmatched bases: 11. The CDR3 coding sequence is TGCGCCAGCACTACCGGGACAGGGGGAGGTCGCTCCTATAATTCACCCCTCCACTTT. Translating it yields CASTTGTGGGRSYNSPLHF.

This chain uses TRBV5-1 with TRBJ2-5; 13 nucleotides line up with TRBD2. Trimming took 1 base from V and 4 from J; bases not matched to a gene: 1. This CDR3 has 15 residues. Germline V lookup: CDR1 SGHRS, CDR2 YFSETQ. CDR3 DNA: TGCGCCAGCAGCTTGACTAGCGGGAGGGCAGAGACCCAGTACTTC. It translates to CASSLTSGRAETQYF.

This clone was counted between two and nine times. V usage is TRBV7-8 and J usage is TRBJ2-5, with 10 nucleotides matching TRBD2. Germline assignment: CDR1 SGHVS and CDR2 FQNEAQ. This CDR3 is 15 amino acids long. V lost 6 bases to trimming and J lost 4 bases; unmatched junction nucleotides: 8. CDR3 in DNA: TGTGCCAGCAGACGTCGAGCGGGAGGGCCAGAGACCCAGTACTTC. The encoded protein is CASRRRAGGPETQYF.

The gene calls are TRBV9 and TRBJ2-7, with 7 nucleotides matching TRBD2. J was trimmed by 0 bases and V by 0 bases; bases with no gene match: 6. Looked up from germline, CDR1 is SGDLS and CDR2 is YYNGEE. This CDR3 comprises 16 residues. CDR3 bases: TGTGCCAGCAGCGTAGATGGGCGGGGGAGCTCCTACGAGCAGTACTTC. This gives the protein CASSVDGRGSSYEQYF.

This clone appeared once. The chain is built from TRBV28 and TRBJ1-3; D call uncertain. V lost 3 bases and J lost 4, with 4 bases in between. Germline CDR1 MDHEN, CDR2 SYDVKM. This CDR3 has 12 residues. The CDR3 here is CASSLMGNTIYF. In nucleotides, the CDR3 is TGTGCCAGCAGTTTGATGGGAAACACCATATATTTT.

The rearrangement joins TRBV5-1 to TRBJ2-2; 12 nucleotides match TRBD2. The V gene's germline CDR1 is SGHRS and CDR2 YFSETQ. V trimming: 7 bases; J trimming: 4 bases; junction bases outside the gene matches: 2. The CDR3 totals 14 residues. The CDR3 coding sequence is TGCGCCAGCGGGACTAGCGGGTTCACCGGGGAGCTGTTTTTT. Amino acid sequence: CASGTSGFTGELFF.

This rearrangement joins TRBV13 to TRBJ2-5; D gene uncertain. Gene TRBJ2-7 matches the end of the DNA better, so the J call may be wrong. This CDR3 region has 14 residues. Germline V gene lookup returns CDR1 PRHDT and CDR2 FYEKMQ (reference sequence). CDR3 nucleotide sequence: TGTGCCAGCAGCTTATCCAGTTTACGTTACGAGCAGTACTTC. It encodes CASSLSSLRYEQYF.

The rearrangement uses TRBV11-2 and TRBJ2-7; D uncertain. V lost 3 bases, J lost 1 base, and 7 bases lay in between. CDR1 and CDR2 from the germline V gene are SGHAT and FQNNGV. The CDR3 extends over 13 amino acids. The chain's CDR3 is CASSFTTSYEQYF. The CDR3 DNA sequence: TGTGCCAGCAGCTTTACTACATCCTACGAGCAGTACTTC.

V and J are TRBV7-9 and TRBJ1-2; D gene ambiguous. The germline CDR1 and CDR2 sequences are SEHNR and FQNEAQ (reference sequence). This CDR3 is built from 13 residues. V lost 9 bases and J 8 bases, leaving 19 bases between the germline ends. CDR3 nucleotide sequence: TGTGCCAGAGAAGAACAGTCCCGAAGGGGCTACACCTTC. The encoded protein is CAREEQSRRGYTF.

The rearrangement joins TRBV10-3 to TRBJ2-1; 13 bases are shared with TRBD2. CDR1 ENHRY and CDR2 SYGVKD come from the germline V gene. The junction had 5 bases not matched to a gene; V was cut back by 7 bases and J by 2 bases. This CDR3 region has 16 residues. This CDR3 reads CAITQGTSGAYNEQFF. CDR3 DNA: TGTGCCATCACTCAAGGGACTAGCGGGGCCTACAATGAGCAGTTCTTC.

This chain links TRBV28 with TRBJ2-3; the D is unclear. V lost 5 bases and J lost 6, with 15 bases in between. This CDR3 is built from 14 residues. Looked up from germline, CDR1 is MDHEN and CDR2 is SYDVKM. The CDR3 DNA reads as TGTGCCAGCAGTATTCCCAGCCGGAAGGATACGCAGTATTTT. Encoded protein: CASSIPSRKDTQYF.

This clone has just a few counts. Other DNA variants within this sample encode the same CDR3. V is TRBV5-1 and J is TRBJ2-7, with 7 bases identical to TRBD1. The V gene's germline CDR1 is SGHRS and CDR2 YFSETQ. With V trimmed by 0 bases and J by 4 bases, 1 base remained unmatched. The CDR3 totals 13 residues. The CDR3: CASSLDRGYEQYF. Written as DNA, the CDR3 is TGCGCCAGCAGCTTGGACAGGGGTTACGAGCAGTACTTC.

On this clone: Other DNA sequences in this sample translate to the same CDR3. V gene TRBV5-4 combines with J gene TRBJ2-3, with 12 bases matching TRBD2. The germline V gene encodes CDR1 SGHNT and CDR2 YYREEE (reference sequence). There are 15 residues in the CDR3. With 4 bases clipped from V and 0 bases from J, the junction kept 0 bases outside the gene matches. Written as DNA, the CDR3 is TGTGCCAGCAGCGGGACTAGCGGGAGCACAGATACGCAGTATTTT. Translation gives CASSGTSGSTDTQYF.

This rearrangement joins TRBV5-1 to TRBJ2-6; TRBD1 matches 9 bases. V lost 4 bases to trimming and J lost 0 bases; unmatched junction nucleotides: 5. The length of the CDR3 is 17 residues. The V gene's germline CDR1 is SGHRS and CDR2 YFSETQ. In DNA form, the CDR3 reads TGCGCCAGCAGCGCGGGACAGGGTGGCTCTGGGGCCAACGTCCTGACTTTC. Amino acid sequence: CASSAGQGGSGANVLTF.

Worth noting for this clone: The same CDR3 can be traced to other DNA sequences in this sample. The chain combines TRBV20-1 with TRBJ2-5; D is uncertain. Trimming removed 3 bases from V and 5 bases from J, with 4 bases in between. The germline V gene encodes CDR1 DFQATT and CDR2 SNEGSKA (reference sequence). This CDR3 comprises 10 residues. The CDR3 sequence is CSASWETQYF. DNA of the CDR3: TGCAGTGCTAGCTGGGAGACCCAGTACTTC.

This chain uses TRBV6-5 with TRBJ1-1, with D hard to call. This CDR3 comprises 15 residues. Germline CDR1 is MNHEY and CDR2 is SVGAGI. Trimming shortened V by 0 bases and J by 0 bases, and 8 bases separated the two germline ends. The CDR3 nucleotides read TGTGCCAGCAGTTACTCGTGGTCGATGAACACTGAAGCTTTCTTT. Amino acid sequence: CASSYSWSMNTEAFF.

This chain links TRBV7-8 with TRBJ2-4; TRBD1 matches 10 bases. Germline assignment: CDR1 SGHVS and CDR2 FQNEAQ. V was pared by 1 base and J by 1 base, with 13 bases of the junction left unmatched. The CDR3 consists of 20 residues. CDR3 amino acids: CASSLGLGDRGKRAKNIQYF. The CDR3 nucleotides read TGTGCCAGCAGCTTAGGCTTGGGGGACAGGGGAAAAAGGGCCAAAAACATTCAGTACTTC.

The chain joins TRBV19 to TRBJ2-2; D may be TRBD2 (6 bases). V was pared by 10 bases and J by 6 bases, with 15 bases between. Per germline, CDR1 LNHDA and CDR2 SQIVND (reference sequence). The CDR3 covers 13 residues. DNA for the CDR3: TGTGCCACTTCCCGGGACTCACCCGGGGAGCTGTTTTTT. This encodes CATSRDSPGELFF.

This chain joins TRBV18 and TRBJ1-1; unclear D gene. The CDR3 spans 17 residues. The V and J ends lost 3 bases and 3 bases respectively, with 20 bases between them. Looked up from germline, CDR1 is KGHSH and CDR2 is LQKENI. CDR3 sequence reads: CASSPSEVGAGHTEAFF. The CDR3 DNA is TGTGCCAGCTCACCCAGCGAGGTGGGTGCGGGCCACACTGAAGCTTTCTTT.